The present T cell receptor (beta chain) was sequenced within a study of OX40 agonist ivuxolimab in advanced cancers. Trimming removed 0 bases from V and 3 bases from J, with 15 bases in between. CDR1 is SGHRS and CDR2 is YFSETQ in the germline V gene. The CDR3 consists of 16 residues. The assay was immunoSEQ multiplex PCR, and TCRdb's table has in-frame clones only and misses some. The table includes roughly 110,000 clones, around 90% detected once. The receptor's source is an adult with an advanced solid tumor such as melanoma, head and neck, liver or kidney cancer. The chain couples TRBV5-1 to TRBJ1-1, with D maybe TRBD1 (6 bases). The starting material was CD4+ or CD8+ T cells sorted from blood, obtained in a trial of the OX40 agonist ivuxolimab. The DNA for the CDR3 is TGCGCCAGCAGCTTGGTTCTTGGGGGGCAGTACACTGAAGCTTTCTTT. Translated: CASSLVLGGQYTEAFF. Using reference TRBV5-1 and TRBJ1-1 for the parts outside the CDR3, the full variable domain is KAGVTQTPRYLIKTRGQQVTLSCSPISGHRSVSWYQQTPGQGLQFLFEYFSETQRNKGNFPGRFSGRQFSNSRSEMNVSTLELGDSALYLCASSLVLGGQYTEAFFGQGTRLTVV.